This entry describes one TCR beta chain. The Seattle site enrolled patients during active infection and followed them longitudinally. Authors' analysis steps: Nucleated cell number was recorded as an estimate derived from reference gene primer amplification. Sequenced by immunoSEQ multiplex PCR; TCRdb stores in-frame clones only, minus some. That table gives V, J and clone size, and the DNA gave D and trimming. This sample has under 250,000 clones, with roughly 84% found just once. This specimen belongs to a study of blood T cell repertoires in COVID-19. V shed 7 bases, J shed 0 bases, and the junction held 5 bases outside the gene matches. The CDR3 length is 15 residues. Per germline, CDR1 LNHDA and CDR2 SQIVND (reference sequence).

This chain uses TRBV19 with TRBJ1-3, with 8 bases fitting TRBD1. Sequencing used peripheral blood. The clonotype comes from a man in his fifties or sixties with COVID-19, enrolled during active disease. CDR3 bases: TGTGCCAGTATGGACAGGGCCTACTCTGGAAACACCATATATTTT. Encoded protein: CASMDRAYSGNTIYF.